The clone carrying this TCR beta chain appeared once. The antigen is undetermined. Profiling relied on immunoSEQ multiplex PCR, and the TCRdb table lists in-frame clones only, not all of them. The sample shows 60,000 to 85,000 clones, more than 70% of them seen only once. The sample comes from a study of T cell responses to AZD1222 COVID-19 vaccine. CDR1 and CDR2 from the germline V gene are MNHEY and SVGAGI. Deletions cut 2 bases from V and 0 bases from J, with 13 bases between. The CDR3 is made up of 16 amino acids. Points from the study as a whole: Donors, mostly white British, included more females; clonal diversity was possibly underestimated. Baseline seropositivity characterized only 5 to 7 AZD1222 recipients.

The sequence came from an adult who received the MenACWY meningococcal vaccine as a control. The source material was peripheral blood, sampled 28 days after the second dose of the MenACWY control vaccine. V is TRBV6-5 and J is TRBJ1-1; a possible D gene is TRBD1 (5 bases). This CDR3 is CASSYGGAVMNTEAFF. The CDR3 DNA follows: TGTGCCAGCAGTTACGGAGGGGCCGTAATGAACACTGAAGCTTTCTTT.